The 30 T cell receptor beta chains below come from one sample, sequenced in a study of radiation and T cells in renal cell carcinoma. Noted time point: blood 2 weeks post-SBRT. The treatment denotes: 15 Gy SBRT to primary tumor, nephrectomy 4 weeks later. Sequencing was performed with immunoSEQ multiplex PCR; in TCRdb, only in-frame clones are kept and a portion is missing. Here the sample spans 100,000 to 150,000 clones, 85% to 90% being singletons. The sequences come from blood, collected from a patient whose treatment included radiotherapy and nephrectomy. The source is a woman aged 70-85 years with renal cell carcinoma.

CDR3 residues: CAWSLDDEKLFF. In DNA, the CDR3 is TGTGCCTGGAGCCTAGACGATGAAAAACTGTTTTTT. The rearrangement joins TRBV30 to TRBJ1-4; D is unresolved. The CDR3 covers 12 residues. Germline V gene sequence: CDR1 GTSNPN, CDR2 SVGIG (reference sequence). V dropped 3 bases and J dropped 6 bases, with 8 bases sitting between them.

J is TRBJ2-2 and V is TRBV18; D possibly corresponds to TRBD2 (6 bases). V gave up 1 base and J gave up 6 bases, with 6 bases separating them. Germline lookup yields CDR1 KGHSH and CDR2 LQKENI. The CDR3 extends over 13 amino acids. The DNA of the CDR3 is TGTGCCAGCTCACCACGGGAGGCCGGGGAGCTGTTTTTT. This translates into CASSPREAGELFF.

The chain carries TRBV5-6 and TRBJ2-1, with a possible D match to TRBD1 (5 bases). Trimming removed 0 bases from V and 1 base from J, with 8 bases in between. CDR1 is SGHDT and CDR2 is YYEEEE in the germline V gene. The CDR3 consists of 15 residues. The CDR3 DNA reads TGTGCCAGCAGCTTGGTTAGGGGTTCCTACAATGAGCAGTTCTTC. Residues: CASSLVRGSYNEQFF.

The V gene is TRBV14, the J gene TRBJ2-7; 10 bases line up with TRBD1. The CDR3 has 15 residues. Germline values: CDR1 SGHDN, CDR2 FVKESK. With V trimmed by 4 bases and J by 4 bases, 7 bases remained unmatched. The CDR3 DNA is TGTGCCAGCAGCCTTGCCCTGGGACAGGGGTACGAGCAGTACTTC. This translates into CASSLALGQGYEQYF. Drawing the rest from reference TRBV14 and TRBJ2-7, the complete variable domain is EAGVTQFPSHSVIEKGQTVTLRCDPISGHDNLYWYRRVMGKEIKFLLHFVKESKQDESGMPNNRFLAERTGGTYSTLKVQPAELEDSGVYFCASSLALGQGYEQYFGPGTRLTVT.

The chain is built from TRBV12-1 and TRBJ2-7; the table names TRBD2, a call not compared with the DNA. TRBV12-1 is flagged as a pseudogene. The CDR3 covers 15 residues. CDR3 loop: CASRVGGRNTYEQYF. CDR3 DNA sequence: TGTGCCAGCAGGGTGGGGGGACGGAATACCTACGAGCAGTACTTC.

This clone was observed a handful of times. The chain combines TRBV2 with TRBJ1-1, with 7 positions matching TRBD1. The CDR3 runs 14 residues. J lost 1 base, V lost 6 bases, and 5 bases had no gene match. From germline, CDR1 is SNHLY and CDR2 FYNNEI. The CDR3 spells CASRTRQGNTEAFF. The CDR3 nucleotides are TGTGCCAGCAGGACTCGACAGGGGAACACTGAAGCTTTCTTT.

V is TRBV18 and J is TRBJ1-1, with unresolved D. The CDR3 covers 12 residues. Germline values: CDR1 KGHSH, CDR2 LQKENI. The ends were cut back, 3 bases at V and 6 bases at J, with 8 bases in the middle. CDR3 in DNA: TGTGCCAGCTCACCCCAGGCACCTGAAGCTTTCTTT. Encoded protein: CASSPQAPEAFF.

V gene TRBV7-2 combines with J gene TRBJ2-1; 14 bases fit TRBD2. The CDR3 totals 16 residues. After removal of 5 bases from V and 7 bases from J, the junction contained 7 bases not matched to a gene. The germline CDR1 and CDR2 sequences are SGHTA and FQGNSA. The CDR3 is CASSRGLAGVENEQFF. CDR3 nucleotides: TGTGCCAGCAGCAGGGGACTAGCGGGGGTGGAAAATGAGCAGTTCTTC.

This clone has just one count. The chain uses TRBV11-2 and TRBJ1-2; D is uncertain. Germline V gene data show CDR1 as SGHAT and CDR2 as FQNNGV. The V and J ends lost 5 bases and 4 bases respectively, with 17 bases between them. This CDR3 is built from 15 residues. The CDR3 DNA sequence: TGTGCCAGCAGCCTCCAAGGTGGCGTAGGCTATGGCTACACCTTC. Translating it yields CASSLQGGVGYGYTF.

The CDR3 DNA is TGTGCCAGCAGCGTATCCGGGGATTCTAATTCACCCCTCCACTTT. Amino acid sequence: CASSVSGDSNSPLHF. V gene TRBV9 combines with J gene TRBJ1-6, with unresolved D. In germline, CDR1 is SGDLS, CDR2 YYNGEE. This CDR3 comprises 15 residues. Trimming removed 1 base from V and 6 bases from J, with 11 bases in between.

The genes are TRBV21-1 and TRBJ1-2. TRBV21-1 is deemed a pseudogene. This CDR3 is built from 15 residues. As DNA, the CDR3 is TGTGCCAGCAGCGTCCCGGGGCAGGTTGCATACGGCTACACCTTC. Residues: CASSVPGQVAYGYTF.

J is TRBJ1-6 and V is TRBV11-2; D not resolved. The CDR3 consists of 17 residues. V was shortened by 4 bases and J by 0 bases, with 13 bases between the two germline ends. The germline gives CDR1 SGHAT, CDR2 FQNNGV. This CDR3 reads CASSSPGVGSYNSPLHF. The CDR3 bases are TGTGCCAGCAGCTCCCCCGGGGTTGGCTCCTATAATTCACCCCTCCACTTT.

The rearrangement uses TRBV5-6 and TRBJ1-1; the D is unclear. The V gene's germline CDR1 is SGHDT and CDR2 YYEEEE. V was pared by 4 bases and J by 4 bases, with 11 bases between. The CDR3 sequence is 13 residues long. CDR3 region: CASSVLGGTEAFF. In nucleotides, the CDR3 is TGTGCCAGCAGCGTCTTAGGTGGCACTGAAGCTTTCTTT. The full variable domain, with the rest looked up from reference TRBV5-6 and TRBJ1-1, is DAGVTQSPTHLIKTRGQQVTLRCSPKSGHDTVSWYQQALGQGPQFIFQYYEEEERQRGNFPDRFSGHQFPNYSSELNVNALLLGDSALYLCASSVLGGTEAFFGQGTRLTVV.

The chain joins TRBV7-2 to TRBJ1-6, with D hard to call. The CDR3 spans 16 residues. V lost 2 bases and J lost 6, with 14 bases in between. Germline CDR1 SGHTA, CDR2 FQGNSA. This CDR3 reads CASSLWLPGPNSPLHF. In DNA form, the CDR3 reads TGTGCCAGCAGCTTATGGTTGCCGGGTCCTAATTCACCCCTCCACTTT.

The chain uses TRBV6-6 and TRBJ1-2; 7 nucleotides line up with TRBD1. From germline, CDR1 is MNHNY and CDR2 SVGAGI (reference sequence). CDR3 size: 12 residues. J lost 7 bases, V lost 5 bases, and 4 bases had no gene match. This CDR3 is CASSPDRVGYTF. As DNA, the CDR3 is TGTGCCAGCAGTCCCGACAGGGTTGGCTACACCTTC.

The table lists this clone with a count of one. The chain combines TRBV6-1 with TRBJ2-3; TRBD1 is a possible D gene (5 bases). V dropped 3 bases and J dropped 4 bases, with 8 bases sitting between them. This CDR3 is 13 amino acids long. Germline V gives CDR1 MNHNS, CDR2 SASEGT. Here the CDR3 DNA reads TGTGCCAGCAGTGACGGCAGGGCAGATACGCAGTATTTT. Translating it yields CASSDGRADTQYF.

V is TRBV9 and J is TRBJ2-2, with 12 bases fitting TRBD2. Trimming cost V 3 bases and J 5 bases; bases outside gene matches: 5. CDR3 length equals 16 residues. Germline V CDR1 and CDR2: SGDLS, YYNGEE. The CDR3 sequence: CASSASTSGGTGELFF. The DNA for the CDR3 is TGTGCCAGCAGCGCTTCTACTAGCGGGGGGACCGGGGAGCTGTTTTTT.

The chain carries TRBV5-1 and TRBJ1-1, with D hard to call. CDR1 is SGHRS and CDR2 is YFSETQ in the germline V gene. Trimming removed 5 bases from V and 4 bases from J, with 12 bases in between. The CDR3 sequence is 13 residues long. CDR3 sequence: CASRREGGTEAFF. DNA for the CDR3: TGCGCCAGCAGGAGGGAGGGTGGCACTGAAGCTTTCTTT.

The rearrangement joins TRBV7-2 to TRBJ1-1; possibly TRBD1 for D (6 bases). Germline CDR1 reads SGHTA; CDR2 reads FQGNSA. This CDR3 comprises 15 residues. V was clipped by 2 bases and J by 4 bases, with 14 bases between them. This chain's CDR3 is CASSLTQGGGTEAFF. In nucleotides, the CDR3 is TGTGCCAGCAGCTTAACCCAGGGAGGGGGCACTGAAGCTTTCTTT. Combining the CDR3 with reference TRBV7-2 and TRBJ1-1 gives the whole variable domain GAGVSQSPSNKVTEKGKDVELRCDPISGHTALYWYRQSLGQGLEFLIYFQGNSAPDKSGLPSDRFSAERTGGSVSTLTIQRTQQEDSAVYLCASSLTQGGGTEAFFGQGTRLTVV.

The chain employs TRBV4-1 and TRBJ1-2; D is unclear. Germline values: CDR1 MGHRA, CDR2 YSYEKL. Trimming removed 0 bases from V and 0 bases from J, with 14 bases in between. The CDR3 is 17 amino acids. The CDR3 nucleotides read TGCGCCAGCAGCCAAGACCCCGACACCCGACCTAACTATGGCTACACCTTC. As protein: CASSQDPDTRPNYGYTF.

The CDR3 here is CASSLWTGDNSPLHF. For the CDR3, the DNA is TGTGCCAGCAGCTTATGGACGGGGGATAATTCACCCCTCCACTTT. The chain links TRBV7-9 to TRBJ1-6, with D possibly matching TRBD1 (5 bases). The CDR3 is 15 amino acids. The germline gives CDR1 SEHNR, CDR2 FQNEAQ (reference sequence). Trimming removed 2 bases at V and 5 bases at J, with 10 bases between.

The chain is built from TRBV19 and TRBJ1-2; maybe TRBD1 (5 bases). The CDR3 length is 13 residues. From germline, CDR1 is LNHDA and CDR2 SQIVND (reference sequence). Trimming cost V 4 bases and J 4 bases, with 10 bases left between them. In DNA, the CDR3 is TGTGCCAGTAGTAGCCGGGACGTCTATGGCTACACCTTC. The encoded protein is CASSSRDVYGYTF. Supplemented by reference TRBV19 and TRBJ1-2, the full variable domain reads DGGITQSPKYLFRKEGQNVTLSCEQNLNHDAMYWYRQDPGQGLRLIYYSQIVNDFQKGDIAEGYSVSREKKESFPLTVTSAQKNPTAFYLCASSSRDVYGYTFGSGTRLTVV.

The chain is built from TRBV5-1 and TRBJ2-5; D not resolved. Germline values: CDR1 SGHRS, CDR2 YFSETQ. The CDR3 has 14 residues. V lost 2 bases, J lost 5 bases, and 13 bases lay in between. CDR3 coding DNA: TGCGCCAGCAGCTTAGGGTCGCACGGCGAGACCCAGTACTTC. The encoded protein is CASSLGSHGETQYF.

This clone was seen once. The chain recombines TRBV6-5 with TRBJ2-2; no reliable D call. In germline, CDR1 is MNHEY, CDR2 SVGAGI. V was trimmed by 6 bases and J by 3 bases, leaving 11 bases between them. The CDR3 sequence is 14 residues long. The CDR3 nucleotides are TGTGCCAGCAGCCGAAAGACGGACACCGGGGAGCTGTTTTTT. Amino acids: CASSRKTDTGELFF.

The chain uses TRBV27 and TRBJ2-7, with unresolved D. CDR1 and CDR2 from the germline V gene are MNHEY and SMNVEV (reference sequence). The ends were cut back, 5 bases at V and 3 bases at J, with 8 bases in the middle. CDR3 length equals 12 residues. The CDR3 DNA follows: TGTGCCAGCAGTCCTCCGAACTACGAGCAGTACTTC. It translates to CASSPPNYEQYF.

This chain links TRBV6-5 with TRBJ1-6, with TRBD1 matching 7 bases. The CDR3 totals 13 residues. From germline, CDR1 is MNHEY and CDR2 SVGAGI. V gave up 4 bases and J gave up 7 bases; unmatched junction bases: 1. This chain's CDR3 is CASSSGQNSPLHF. The DNA for the CDR3 is TGTGCCAGCAGTTCGGGACAGAATTCACCCCTCCACTTT.

The chain joins TRBV6-1 to TRBJ1-6; D is possibly TRBD1 (5 bases). V lost 6 bases, J lost 7 bases, and 16 bases lay in between. This CDR3 has 15 amino acids. The germline V gene encodes CDR1 MNHNS and CDR2 SASEGT. The CDR3 loop reads CASSVTWDGNSPLHF. The CDR3 DNA reads TGTGCCAGCAGCGTAACCTGGGACGGCAATTCACCCCTCCACTTT.

The chain couples TRBV9 to TRBJ2-7; TRBD1 agrees at 7 bases. The CDR3 runs 15 residues. CDR1 SGDLS and CDR2 YYNGEE come from the germline V gene. V dropped 0 bases and J dropped 3; count of bases not matched to a gene: 6. The chain's CDR3 is CASSVEEGAYYEQYF. The CDR3 DNA reads as TGTGCCAGCAGCGTAGAAGAGGGGGCGTACTACGAGCAGTACTTC.

A single count supports this clone. This chain connects TRBV19 to TRBJ1-1, with D perhaps TRBD1 (5 bases). Germline values: CDR1 LNHDA, CDR2 SQIVND (reference sequence). Trimming left V 1 base short and J 8 bases short, with 14 bases between. CDR3 length: 14 amino acids. DNA for the CDR3: TGTGCCAGTAGTATAGGGGGCCTCGGGGCCGAAGCTTTCTTT. Its protein product is CASSIGGLGAEAFF.

The chain joins TRBV6-5 to TRBJ2-7; TRBD1 aligns across 7 bases. Germline CDR1 MNHEY, CDR2 SVGAGI. The CDR3 contains 16 residues. V shed 4 bases, J shed 6 bases, and the junction held 15 bases outside the gene matches. CDR3 protein: CASSSGQVGPYSEQYF. The CDR3 bases are TGTGCCAGCAGTTCTGGACAGGTTGGGCCTTACTCCGAGCAGTACTTC.